This T cell receptor beta chain was sequenced in a study of liver allograft versus peripheral blood T cells. Study context: Liver transplant recipients had T cell receptor repertoires compared between transplanted liver and peripheral blood. Study-wide results and limits: Peripheral blood repertoires reportedly differed from the T cell receptor repertoires found inside liver allografts.

TCRdb fed the reads into MiXCR, producing one record per CDR3 protein. The sample yields about 9,500 distinct CDR3 sequences, 18% seen once. Germline loops: CDR1 KGHSH, CDR2 LQKENI. The CDR3 is 14 residues long. V was shortened by 6 bases and J by 8 bases, with 19 bases between the two germline ends. By frequency in the sample, this clonotype is medium-sized. The target antigen is unknown. The V and J genes are TRBV18 and TRBJ1-2; tentatively, D is TRBD1 (5 bases). This clonotype was obtained from a human patient who had a liver transplant. Some T cells may be provided by the graft donor. The chain's CDR3 is CASSLGPYRAGYTF. The CDR3 DNA reads as TGTGCCAGCTCGCTGGGGCCTTACAGAGCCGGCTACACCTTC.